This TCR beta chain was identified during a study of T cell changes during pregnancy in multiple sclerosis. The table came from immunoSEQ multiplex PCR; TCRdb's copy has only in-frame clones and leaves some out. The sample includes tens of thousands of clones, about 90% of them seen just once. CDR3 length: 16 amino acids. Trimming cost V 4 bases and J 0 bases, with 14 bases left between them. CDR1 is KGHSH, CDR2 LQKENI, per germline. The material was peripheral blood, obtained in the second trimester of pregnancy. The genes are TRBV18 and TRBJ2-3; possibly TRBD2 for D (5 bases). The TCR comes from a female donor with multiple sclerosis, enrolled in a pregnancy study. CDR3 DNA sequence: TGTGCCAGCTCACTTATGGGAGTGCAAAGCACAGATACGCAGTATTTT. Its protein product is CASSLMGVQSTDTQYF.